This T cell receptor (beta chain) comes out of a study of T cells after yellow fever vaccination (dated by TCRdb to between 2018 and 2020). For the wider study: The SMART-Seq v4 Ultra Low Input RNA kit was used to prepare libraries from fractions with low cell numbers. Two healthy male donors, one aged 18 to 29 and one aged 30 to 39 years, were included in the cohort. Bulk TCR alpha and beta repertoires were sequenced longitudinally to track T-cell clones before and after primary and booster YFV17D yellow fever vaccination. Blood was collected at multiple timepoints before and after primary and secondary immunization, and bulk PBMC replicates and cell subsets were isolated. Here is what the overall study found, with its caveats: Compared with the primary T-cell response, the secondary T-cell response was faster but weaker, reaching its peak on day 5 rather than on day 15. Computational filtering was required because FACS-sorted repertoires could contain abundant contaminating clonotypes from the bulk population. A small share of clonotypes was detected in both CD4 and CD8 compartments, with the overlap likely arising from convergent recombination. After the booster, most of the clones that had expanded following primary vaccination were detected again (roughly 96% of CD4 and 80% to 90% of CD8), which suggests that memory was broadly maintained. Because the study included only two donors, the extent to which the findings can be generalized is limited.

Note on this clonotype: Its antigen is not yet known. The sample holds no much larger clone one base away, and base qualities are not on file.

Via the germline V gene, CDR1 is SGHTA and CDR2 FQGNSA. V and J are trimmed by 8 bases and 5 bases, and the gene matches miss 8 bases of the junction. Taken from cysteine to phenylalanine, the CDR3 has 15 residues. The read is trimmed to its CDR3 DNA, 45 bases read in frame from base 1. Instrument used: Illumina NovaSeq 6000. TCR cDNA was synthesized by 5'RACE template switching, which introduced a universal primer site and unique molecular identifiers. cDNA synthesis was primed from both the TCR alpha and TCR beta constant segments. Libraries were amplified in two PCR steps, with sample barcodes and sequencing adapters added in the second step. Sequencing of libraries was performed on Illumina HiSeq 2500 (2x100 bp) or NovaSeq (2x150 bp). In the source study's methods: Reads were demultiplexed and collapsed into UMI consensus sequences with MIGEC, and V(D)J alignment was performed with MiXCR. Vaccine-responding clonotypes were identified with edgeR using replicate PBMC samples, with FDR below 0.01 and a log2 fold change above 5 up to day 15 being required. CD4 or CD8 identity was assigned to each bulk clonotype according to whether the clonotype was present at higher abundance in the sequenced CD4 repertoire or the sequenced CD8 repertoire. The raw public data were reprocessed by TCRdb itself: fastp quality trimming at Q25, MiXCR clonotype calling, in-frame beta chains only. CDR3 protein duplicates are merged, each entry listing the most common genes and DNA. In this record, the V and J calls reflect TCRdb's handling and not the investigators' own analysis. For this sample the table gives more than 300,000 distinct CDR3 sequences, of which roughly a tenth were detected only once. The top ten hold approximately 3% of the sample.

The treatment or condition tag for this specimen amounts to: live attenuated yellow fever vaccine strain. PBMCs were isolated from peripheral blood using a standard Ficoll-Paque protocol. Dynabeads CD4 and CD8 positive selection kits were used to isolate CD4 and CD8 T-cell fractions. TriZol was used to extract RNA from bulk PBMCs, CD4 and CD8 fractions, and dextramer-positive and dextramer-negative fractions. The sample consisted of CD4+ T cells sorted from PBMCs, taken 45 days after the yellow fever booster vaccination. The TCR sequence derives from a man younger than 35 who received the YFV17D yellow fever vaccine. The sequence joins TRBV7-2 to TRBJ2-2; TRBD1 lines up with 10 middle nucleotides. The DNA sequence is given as TGTGCCAGCTCCCTGACAGGGGGCGCGACCGGGGAGCTGTTTTTT. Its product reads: CASSLTGGATGELFF.